Listed below are T cell receptor beta chains from one sample, sequenced in a study of beta chain features in type 1 diabetes. This table comes from immunoSEQ multiplex PCR, and its TCRdb copy is limited to in-frame clones, with some not included. The sample consists of fewer than 20,000 clones, around 63% of them appearing once. The sample consisted of Tregs from blood. The receptors come from a man aged 30-40 years with type 1 diabetes. Each CDR3 is given without its conserved first and last residue. Rows may omit the clone size; those that give it use once, few, many or a size class.

cdr3_aa,clone_size,v_call
SVVTLYEQY,few,TRBV29-1
ASGGDYGYT,-,TRBV6-6
ASSRRSEGGNTDTQY,-,TRBV7-9
ASSVRTSGEQF,-,TRBV9
ASSPRGGDQPQH,-,TRBV5-1
ASSLEGDGYT,-,TRBV5-1
AWSGLAGSSSYNEQF,few,TRBV30
ASGQGAYRTSEQF,-,TRBV7-8
ASGRGKDYEQY,-,TRBV2
ASSVAGGIYEQF,once,TRBV25-1
ASSPGWGTEAF,-,TRBV11-3
ASSLTGADTEAF,-,TRBV5-1
ASSILLRTGPQDTQY,-,TRBV19
ASSLGVGQPQH,-,TRBV5-6
ASSLVGGRETQY,once,TRBV7-2
AWSPPTPRTQHNEQF,medium-sized,TRBV30
ASSQGPAYGYT,-,TRBV6-5
ACQLAGGSGELF,once,TRBV30
ASSFAGGAADTQY,-,TRBV5-1
ATREVPMDTIY,few,TRBV19
ASRPGQVVSGNTIY,-,TRBV6-6
ASSQGTGLAGEQY,-,TRBV9
ASTLRGGRDEQY,once,TRBV21-1
ASSSPGLAVHEQY,-,TRBV7-2
ASSLGPPQGSTGELF,-,TRBV5-1
ASSSSGRAYEQY,-,TRBV10-1
ASSLEGGSFNEQF,-,TRBV7-2
SVCQGLYETQY,-,TRBV29-1
ASSHPTRGGYNEQF,few,TRBV23-1
ASSLGQGTGELF,-,TRBV7-6
ASSLTSGVGELF,-,TRBV7-2
ASSPQSNRYNEQF,-,TRBV7-2
ASSSRGHSTDTQY,-,TRBV7-9
SARGDTGELF,-,TRBV29-1
SAHSGSPHEQY,-,TRBV29-1
ASSDSNYGYT,few,TRBV2
ASSQGPEVPGNTIY,-,TRBV4-1
SVTKDSLGTQY,-,TRBV29-1
ASSPQGTLNTEAF,-,TRBV7-9
ASSRNADVNTEAF,few,TRBV19
SVDGQGQETQY,-,TRBV29-1
ASSFERGGGGELF,once,TRBV5-4
ASSSGTASNQPQH,medium-sized,TRBV6-5
SAVGQRNGYT,few,TRBV29-1
SVETQGGDEQF,few,TRBV29-1
ASSLERTGGSYEQY,few,TRBV7-9
ASSPGGTYQETQY,-,TRBV19
ASSMTGGTEAF,-,TRBV19
ASSEQGNYGYT,-,TRBV2
ASSPGKRGMGETQY,-,TRBV5-4
ASSLVGTSGRAYEQY,-,TRBV5-1
ASSSGLAGGPVPYEQY,-,TRBV5-1
ASTWGGNYNEQF,-,TRBV5-1
ASTAGSLGQPQH,-,TRBV19
AISAGRNLPSGNTIY,-,TRBV10-3